This TCR beta chain was profiled in a study of cytomegalovirus exposure and HLA in healthy donors (TCRdb year 2017). With regard to the full study: According to an earlier analysis of 550 to 750 of the donors, about 180 million T cells yielded 117 million unique TCR beta sequences and around 300 Gb of sequence data. An early release that covered about 600 HLA-typed donors contained about 300 gigabases of sequencing data and about 84 million unique TCR sequences. Of the 300 to 500 genotyped donors, over 80% were placed in the genetic ancestry cluster associated with self-reported Caucasian donors. The study aimed to test whether cataloging public T cell receptors could reveal signatures of past pathogen exposure. The study used immunosequencing to profile the T cell repertoires of 600 to 850 subjects and linked those repertoires to cytomegalovirus serostatus. Besides the first cohort of roughly 700 subjects, a separate validation cohort made up of 120 different subjects was used. To predict cytomegalovirus infection status, the study combined high-throughput TCR immunosequencing, statistical association of individual TCRs with disease status, and machine learning. A later analysis re-analyzed previously published TCR beta repertoires from hundreds of donors and added high-resolution HLA genotyping to study TCR occurrence patterns. In the later analysis, no new phenotypic data were used to find candidate immune exposures; instead, reliance was placed on TCR beta sequences and their occurrence across donors. To decide whether each TCR beta V gene segment behaved as functional or pseudogenic, an earlier analysis of fewer than 750 of the donors relied on high-throughput TCR beta sequencing. Donor age, sex, ethnicity and CMV serostatus were compiled alongside the repertoire data. In a later genetic analysis, genome-wide SNP genotypes for 398 of the 666 donors were used, and that subset was treated as a discovery cohort. All discovery cohort repertoires had been generated using a single sequencing platform. HLA typing covered class I and class II loci at four-digit resolution. The number of donors typed differed by locus, with about 629-630 for A, B, C, DRB1 and DQB1, roughly 520 for DQA1, 600 to 610 for DPA1, and approximately 470 for DPB1. Roughly five DR-DQ haplotypes were handled as single units for association and clustering, since linkage in the cohort was strong. Among roughly 370 genotyped donors of the cohort, an average of approximately 240,000 unique TCR beta nucleotide sequences were sequenced per donor, roughly 18% of them non-productive.

The library was generated by the immunoSEQ multiplex PCR assay. For the multiplex PCR, a mixture combining 60 forward primers for TCR Vbeta segments and 13 reverse primers for TCR Jbeta segments was used. A multiplex PCR assay on genomic DNA amplified the CDR3 region of rearranged TCR beta genes. The amplified TCR beta libraries were sequenced on the Illumina HiSeq System as 87-base-pair reads. The published analysis was carried out like this. A later analysis tallied about 77 million unique TCR beta chains across the approximately 670 repertoires, and some 10 million of those chains were shared by two or more donors. A nearest-neighbor algorithm error-corrected the raw reads and collapsed the reads into unique sequences, merging closely related sequences to remove PCR and sequencing errors. To assign V, D and J gene segments, CDR3 sequences were aligned to IMGT reference sequences. For a sequence to be retained, a match of at least six nucleotides to both a V gene segment and a J gene segment was required. Rearrangements were classified as productive when the CDR3 lacked stop codons and remained in frame with V and J, and all other rearrangements were classified as non-productive. CDR3 was defined according to IMGT convention as the region running from the second conserved V-encoded cysteine to the conserved J-encoded phenylalanine. Sequences without an unambiguous match to a single V gene segment were excluded from the earlier analysis of 450 to 750 of the donors. In an earlier analysis of 587 of the donors, V segments were called functional above 56.7% productive rearrangements and were called segregating when the between-donor standard deviation exceeded 5%. To diagnose cytomegalovirus status from the catalog of TCR beta chain sequences, a statistical classification framework was built. In a later analysis, TCR nucleotide sequences were compared against IMGT/GENE-DB human TR gene sequences so that V and J genes could be assigned. Using the TCRdist pipeline, a later analysis assigned CDR3 sequences along with most-parsimonious VDJ recombination scenarios. A later analysis defined each TCR beta chain by its CDR3 amino acid sequence plus V-gene family, and excluded reads lacking a unique V-gene family. In a later analysis, 550 to 650 highly shared, low-generation-probability nucleotide sequences were removed to address suspected cross-contamination and a sequencing artifact. For each public chain, a later analysis derived a clonal expansion index from normalized ranks of inferred template counts within each repertoire. Generation probabilities in a later analysis came from a VDJ recombination model fitted to out-of-frame rearrangements, and those results were checked against IGoR. Hypergeometric tests were used in a later analysis to score TCR-TCR, TCR-HLA and TCR-CMV co-occurrence, with a repertoire-size bias correction applied to the TCR pairs. False discovery rates were estimated in a later analysis by permuting HLA or CMV assignments 20 times. In a later analysis, co-occurring TCRs were grouped using DBSCAN, and TCRdist sequence similarity was added for clustering within HLA-allele-positive subsets. Co-occurrence clustering excluded repertoires with fewer than 30,000 or more than 120,000 public chains, plus five with anomalous nucleotide sharing. The clones in this table, taken by TCRdb from immuneACCESS, are in-frame only. Not every clone is retained; where verified, under half of the shortfall comes from an unresolved V gene, and the cause of the rest is unknown. V and J calls and clone size are those listed in that table; D and trimming were worked out from the DNA. The sample includes 84,000 or so clones, with roughly 80% observed a single time. The leading ten clones occupy around 2% of the sample.

What the authors observed across the whole study: A few of the identified cytomegalovirus-associated TCR beta chains were confirmed in vitro to be specific for cytomegalovirus antigens. The 87-base-pair reads could not distinguish some IMGT-functional V segments, including TRBV6-2 and TRBV6-3, so those segments were excluded. Most TCR sequences were seen in very few donors, while some public TCRs were found in many individuals. In a later analysis, several top co-occurrence clusters were reported to appear linked to parvovirus B19, influenza, CMV and Epstein-Barr virus. In both the original and validation cohorts, the classifier was reported to diagnose cytomegalovirus status with high specificity and sensitivity. The authors suggested that the approach could potentially be extended to other disease states and immunological phenotypes. In a later analysis, the rate of TCR association differed among HLA loci, with DRB1 alleles having the most associated TCRs and HLA-C alleles having the fewest. Compared with equally common non-associated chains, HLA-associated TCR beta chains in a later analysis were more clonally expanded and had lower generation probabilities. The cohort was sequenced for TCR beta chains only, and without alpha or paired-chain data the features that could be detected were limited. The study listed 150 to 200 TCR beta chains as associated with cytomegalovirus. Some 16 rarely observed V segments, including chromosome 9 orphons, were excluded from the earlier analysis of approximately 500 of the donors because counts were too low. A further reported finding was that TCR beta sequences accurately predicted the HLA-A and HLA-B alleles for most subjects in the first cohort. V-gene and J-gene trimming of TCR beta chains was associated with a missense DCLRE1C variant in a later genetic analysis, and the association was replicated in an independent cohort. In a later analysis, around 15,000 TCR beta sequences were associated with specific HLA alleles at a false discovery rate of 0.05. Presence/absence analyses assumed roughly uniform sequencing depth across donors, an assumption that may not hold. A cluster of highly shared sequence variants was judged likely to be a technical artifact of the sequencing pipeline. According to a later genetic analysis, donors in an Asian-associated ancestry cluster had fewer N-insertions in productive TCRs than the approximately 700-donor mean. Correlated functional status among segregating V segments might reflect linkage disequilibrium, but an unknown experimental factor could not be ruled out. The only immune exposure information available for the cohort was CMV serostatus. HLA typing was unavailable for some donors at each locus, so association tests used only the typed subset. When HLA alleles, especially DR and DQ, strongly co-occurred, attributing TCR associations to individual alleles was difficult. In a later analysis, most CMV-associated TCR beta chains were found to appear HLA-restricted, with HLA associations seemingly driven largely by CMV exposure. Broadly in line with IMGT annotations, most TCR beta V segments showed up in productive rearrangements about 87% or about 30% of the time in an earlier analysis of several hundred of the donors.

In total, just over 650 healthy bone marrow donors made up the cohort. Cohort members were all nominally healthy when sampled, although unrecorded immune exposures were likely present. The donor tested CMV seronegative and was one of the 352 seronegative cohort members. Every donor gave a peripheral blood sample, and the peripheral blood mononuclear cells from that sample were used for TCR beta sequencing. The Qiagen DNeasy Blood Extraction Kit was used to extract genomic DNA from the blood cell samples. As regards this clone: It lacks a known antigen. No base quality information exists; no much larger clone differs at one position.

Between the V and J ends, shortened by 5 bases and 5 bases respectively, the junction contains 13 bases. From its cysteine to its phenylalanine, the CDR3 spans 13 amino acids. The read is trimmed to its CDR3 DNA, 39 bases read in frame from base 1. Via the germline V gene (reference sequence), CDR1 is LNHDA and CDR2 SQIVND. The V and J segments used are TRBV19 and TRBJ2-7; a tentative D call is TRBD1 (5 bases match). What was sequenced was PBMCs. This clonotype was sampled from a boy aged 10-17 years in good health and CMV-seronegative. The CDR3 region has the sequence CASSLRSGNEQYF. The sequence in DNA is TGTGCCAGTAGTCTCCGCTCAGGGAACGAGCAGTACTTC.